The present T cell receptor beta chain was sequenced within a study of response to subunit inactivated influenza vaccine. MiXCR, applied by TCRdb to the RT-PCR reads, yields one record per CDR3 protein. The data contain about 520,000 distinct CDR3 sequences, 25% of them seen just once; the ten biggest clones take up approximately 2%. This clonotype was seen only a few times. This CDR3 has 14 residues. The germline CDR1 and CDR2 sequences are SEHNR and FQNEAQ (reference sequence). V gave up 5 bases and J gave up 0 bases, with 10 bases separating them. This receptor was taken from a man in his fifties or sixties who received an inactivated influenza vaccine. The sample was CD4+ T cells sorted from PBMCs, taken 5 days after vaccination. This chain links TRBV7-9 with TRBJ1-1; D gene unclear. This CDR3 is CASSTLQLNTEAFF. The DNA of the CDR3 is TGTGCCAGCAGCACCTTACAGCTGAACACTGAAGCTTTCTTT.